Given below is one T cell receptor beta chain in context. What antigen it recognizes has not been identified. Nothing much larger sits one base from this clone, and base qualities are not available. The data were obtained in a study of yellow fever vaccine responses in identical twins (dated by TCRdb to 2017 to 2018). Looking at the study overall: The study precisely tracked vaccine-responding T cell clones in identical twins. Overall results and qualifications from the work: The authors reported that the T cell response to vaccination in identical twins appeared partly convergent and partly personalized.

V is clipped by 1 base and J by 1 base, and the sequence between their germline boundaries is 14 bases long. From a lookup of the germline V gene, CDR1 and CDR2 are SGDLS and YYNGEE. The CDR3 runs 16 residues from the cysteine to the phenylalanine. Only CDR3 DNA is held: 48 bases, read in frame from base 1. Libraries were prepared through RT-PCR. Sequencing was performed on an Illumina HiSeq 2500. TCRdb applied fastp at Q25 and MiXCR to the public reads, then kept only in-frame beta chains. Rows merge per CDR3 protein into single entries with the most common DNA and genes. The sample profile shows 4,000 to 5,000 distinct CDR3 sequences; over 75% of them were found once. Together, the top ten hold around 1.9% of the sample.

Sequencing was performed on T cells from blood (PBMCs), unsorted or a sorted subset (not recorded which), taken before or after yellow fever vaccination (not recorded which). This clonotype originated in a woman younger than 35 who received the yellow fever vaccine. Donor details come from another sample of the same person, matched by shared clones. This chain joins TRBV9 to TRBJ2-5, with the D gene call left open. The nucleotides are TGTGCCAGCAGCGTATCTTCTCGGCGTAGCCAAGAGACCCAGTACTTC. The translation is CASSVSSRRSQETQYF.